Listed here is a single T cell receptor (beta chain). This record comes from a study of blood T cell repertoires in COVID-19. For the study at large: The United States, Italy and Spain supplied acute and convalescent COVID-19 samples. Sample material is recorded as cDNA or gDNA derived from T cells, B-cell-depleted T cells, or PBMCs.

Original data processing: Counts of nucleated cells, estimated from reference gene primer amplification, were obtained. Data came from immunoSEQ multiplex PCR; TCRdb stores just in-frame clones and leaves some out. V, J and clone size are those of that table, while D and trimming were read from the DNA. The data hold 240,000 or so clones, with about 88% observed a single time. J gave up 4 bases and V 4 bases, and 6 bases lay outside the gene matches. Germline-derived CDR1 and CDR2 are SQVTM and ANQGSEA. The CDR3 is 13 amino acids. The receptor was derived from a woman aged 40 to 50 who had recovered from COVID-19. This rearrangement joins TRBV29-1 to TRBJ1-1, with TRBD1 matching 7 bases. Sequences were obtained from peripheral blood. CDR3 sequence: CSVGGQLATEAFF. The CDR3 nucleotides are TGCAGCGTTGGGGGACAGCTGGCCACTGAAGCTTTCTTT.